The 13 T cell receptor beta chains in this list originate from one sample, sequenced in a study of T cells in Graves' hyperthyroidism and ophthalmopathy. RNA transcripts were the template for amplifying TCR beta CDR3 regions. The study used the HTBI primer set for a first-round RT-PCR of the TCR CDR3. TCRdb re-analysed the multiplex PCR reads in MiXCR, keeping a single row per CDR3 protein. This table has 700,000 or so distinct CDR3 sequences, more than 14% appearing once. Sequencing was done on a sample of blood. The receptors were gathered from a woman in her fifties or sixties with Graves' ophthalmopathy.

The V and J genes are TRBV10-3 and TRBJ2-5, with TRBD2 matching over 8 bases. V lost 4 bases, J lost 5 bases, and 6 bases stayed unmatched. Germline V CDR1 and CDR2: ENHRY, SYGVKD. The CDR3 spans 14 residues. The CDR3 coding sequence is TGTGCCATCAGTGGAAGCGGGAGCACCGAGACCCAGTACTTC. Translating gives CAISGSGSTETQYF.

This sequence joins TRBV19 and TRBJ1-2, with 7 bases that match TRBD1. V lost 5 bases to trimming and J lost 0 bases; unmatched junction nucleotides: 6. CDR1 is LNHDA and CDR2 is SQIVND in the germline V gene (reference sequence). This CDR3 has 15 amino acids. As DNA, the CDR3 is TGTGCCAGTAGTTTCACGACAGGGTCTAACTATGGCTACACCTTC. Translating it yields CASSFTTGSNYGYTF.

This clonotype has just a few counts. This rearrangement joins TRBV5-1 to TRBJ1-3; no clear D. V was cut by 5 bases and J by 0 bases, with 9 bases left in between. This CDR3 is 14 amino acids long. Germline-derived CDR1 and CDR2 are SGHRS and YFSETQ. The CDR3, as DNA: TGCGCCAGCAGTGACCCAAGCTCTGGAAACACCATATATTTT. Translated, it gives CASSDPSSGNTIYF.

This clonotype has a count of ten or more. The rearrangement joins TRBV5-1 to TRBJ2-7; D uncertain. The CDR3 covers 13 residues. The germline gives CDR1 SGHRS, CDR2 YFSETQ. Trimming stripped 4 bases from V and 2 bases from J, with 10 bases between. Here the CDR3 DNA reads TGCGCCAGCAGCCCCGACGAAACCTACGAGCAGTACTTC. Amino acids: CASSPDETYEQYF.

The chain joins TRBV24-1 to TRBJ2-7; 8 bases map to TRBD1. Germline V lookup: CDR1 KGHDR, CDR2 SFDVKD. Trimming cost V 5 bases and J 7 bases; bases outside gene matches: 6. There are 13 residues in the CDR3. The CDR3 here is CATSVTGGREQYF. The DNA of the CDR3 is TGTGCCACCAGTGTTACAGGGGGTCGAGAGCAGTACTTC.

This clonotype was seen ten or more times. In DNA, the CDR3 is TGTGCCAGCAGTGGGCCCTCCGGGGAGCTGTTTTTT. Protein product: CASSGPSGELFF. J is TRBJ2-2 and V is TRBV6-1; D not resolved. V lost 4 bases, J lost 6 bases, and 6 bases lay in between. Germline V gene sequence: CDR1 MNHNS, CDR2 SASEGT. The CDR3 spans 12 residues.

This clonotype occurred a few times. J is TRBJ2-7 and V is TRBV5-6; maybe TRBD2 (5 bases). Germline CDR1 is SGHDT and CDR2 is YYEEEE. Trimming left V 3 bases short and J 3 bases short, with 13 bases between. This CDR3 contains 14 residues. The CDR3 DNA reads as TGTGCCAGCAGCTGGAAGGGAGTAGACTACGAGCAGTACTTC. As protein: CASSWKGVDYEQYF.

This clonotype has at least ten counts. The chain carries TRBV30 and TRBJ2-5; tentative D call: TRBD2 (5 bases). The CDR3 contains 12 residues. Per germline, CDR1 GTSNPN and CDR2 SVGIG (reference sequence). V was cut by 4 bases and J by 5 bases, with 11 bases left in between. This chain's CDR3 is CAWNGVMETQYF. The CDR3 coding sequence is TGTGCCTGGAACGGGGTAATGGAGACCCAGTACTTC. Combining the CDR3 with reference TRBV30 and TRBJ2-5 gives the whole variable domain SQTIHQWPATLVQPVGSPLSLECTVEGTSNPNLYWYRQAAGRGLQLLFYSVGIGQISSEVPQNLSASRPQDRQFILSSKKLLLSDSGFYLCAWNGVMETQYFGPGTRLLVL.

This clonotype has more than one count but fewer than ten. CDR3 loop: CASSLDRDRGRGVYGYTF. For the CDR3, the DNA is TGTGCCAGCAGCTTGGACCGGGACAGGGGGCGCGGGGTCTATGGCTACACCTTC. V is TRBV7-2 and J is TRBJ1-2; TRBD1 matches at 12 bases. CDR1 is SGHTA and CDR2 is FQGNSA in the germline V gene. V shed 3 bases, J shed 4 bases, and the junction held 12 bases outside the gene matches. CDR3 length: 18 residues.

In this sample, this clonotype turned up many times. The rearrangement links TRBV11-3 to TRBJ1-1; no firm D call. The CDR3 covers 14 residues. Trimming left V 5 bases short and J 5 bases short, with 15 bases between. Germline CDR1 SGHNT, CDR2 YENEEA. This chain's CDR3 is CASSVRRGSTEAFF. CDR3 DNA sequence: TGTGCCAGCAGCGTACGACGGGGAAGTACTGAAGCTTTCTTT.

This clonotype appeared a few times. The chain uses TRBV6-6 and TRBJ2-7; D gene unclear. The germline gives CDR1 MNHNY, CDR2 SVGAGI (reference sequence). The CDR3 extends over 11 amino acids. V was shortened by 0 bases and J by 6 bases, with 3 bases between the two germline ends. The CDR3 DNA follows: TGTGCCAGCAGTTACTCTTTCGAGCAGTACTTC. It specifies CASSYSFEQYF.

This clonotype was picked up many times. The chain couples TRBV2 to TRBJ2-6; 8 bases agree with TRBD1. This CDR3 is 19 amino acids long. CDR1 is SNHLY and CDR2 is FYNNEI in the germline V gene. After removal of 6 bases from V and 0 bases from J, the junction contained 13 bases not matched to a gene. The CDR3 bases are TGTGCCAGCAGCGGTAAGGACAGGGATGGTGGCTCTGGGGCCAACGTCCTGACTTTC. Its protein product is CASSGKDRDGGSGANVLTF.

This clonotype was counted ten times or more. This chain connects TRBV9 to TRBJ1-2; TRBD1 might be the D (6 bases). This CDR3 region has 13 residues. V was cut by 0 bases and J by 8 bases, with 11 bases left in between. Germline CDR1 SGDLS, CDR2 YYNGEE. CDR3 sequence reads: CASSVEEGVGYTF. In nucleotides, the CDR3 is TGTGCCAGCAGCGTAGAGGAGGGGGTCGGCTACACCTTC. The full variable domain, in which reference TRBV9 and TRBJ1-2 provide the parts outside the CDR3, is DSGVTQTPKHLITATGQRVTLRCSPRSGDLSVYWYQQSLDQGLQFLIQYYNGEERAKGNILERFSAQQFPDLHSELNLSSLELGDSALYFCASSVEEGVGYTFGSGTRLTVV.